Listed below are T cell receptor beta chains from one sample, sequenced in a study of beta chain features in type 1 diabetes. TCRdb keeps only in-frame clones here, not all; method: immunoSEQ multiplex PCR. The data hold about 360,000 clones, with around 13% observed a single time. Sequencing used naive CD4+ T cells from blood. The receptors were gathered from a man between 18 and 35 years old in good health. Both conserved end residues are part of each CDR3. A D gene is named only where the DNA matches it firmly. A clone size is listed for some rows: how often the clone was seen (once, few, many), or a class if it is expanded.

>TRBV28|NA|few|TRBJ1-5
TGTGCCAGCAGTTTATCGGGGGGGGGCAATCAGCCCCAGCATTTT
CASSLSGGGNQPQHF
>TRBV14|TRBD1|many|TRBJ2-4
TGTGCCAGCAGCTCAGGGGGCAGAGTCATTCAGTACTTC
CASSSGGRVIQYF
>TRBV29-1|NA|NA|TRBJ1-1
TGCAGCGTTTCCCGGGAGGGGATGAACACTGAAGCTTTCTTT
CSVSREGMNTEAFF
>TRBV10-3|TRBD2|few|TRBJ2-1
TGTGCCATCACGACTAGCGGGAGAAATGAGCAGTTCTTC
CAITTSGRNEQFF
>TRBV6-6|NA|few|TRBJ2-7
TGTGCCAGCAGTTACGCGTACGAGCAGTACTTC
CASSYAYEQYF
>TRBV11-2|TRBD2|NA|TRBJ2-1
TGTGCCAGCAGCTTGACTAGCGGGAGTAATGAGCAGTTCTTC
CASSLTSGSNEQFF
>TRBV27|TRBD1|NA|TRBJ2-7
TGTGCCAGCAGGACACAGGGGTACGAGCAGTACTTC
CASRTQGYEQYF
>TRBV10-3|NA|few|TRBJ2-5
TGTGCCATCAGTGAGTCCGGGGAAGAGACCCAGTACTTC
CAISESGEETQYF
>TRBV19|TRBD1|NA|TRBJ2-6
TGTGCCAGTAGTCTGACAGGGGGCGGTTCTGGGGCCAACGTCCTGACTTTC
CASSLTGGGSGANVLTF
>TRBV28|TRBD1|once|TRBJ2-7
TGTGCCAGCAGTTCAACGGGACAGGGGAACCACGAGCAGTACTTC
CASSSTGQGNHEQYF
>TRBV2|NA|few|TRBJ1-6
TGTGCCAGCAGGTCGGAACAGGGCTATAATTCACCCCTCCACTTT
CASRSEQGYNSPLHF
>TRBV2|TRBD1|NA|TRBJ1-4
TGTGCCAGCAGGGGTGGACAGGGGGAAAAACTGTTTTTT
CASRGGQGEKLFF
>TRBV9|TRBD1|few|TRBJ1-2
TGTGCCAGCAGCGGGAATACCGGGACAGGGGCCGGCTACACCTTC
CASSGNTGTGAGYTF
>TRBV23-1|NA|NA|TRBJ1-1
TGCGCCAGCAGTCAACCACGGGCCAGGGTGAACACTGAAGCTTTCTTT
CASSQPRARVNTEAFF
>TRBV10-3|TRBD1|NA|TRBJ2-1
TGTGCCATCAGTGAGTCTGGCAGGGGGCGCAGGGATGAGCAGTTCTTC
CAISESGRGRRDEQFF
>TRBV7-2|NA|NA|TRBJ2-3
TGTGCCAGCAGCTCTACATGGGGGGCAGGGGGTACGCAGTATTTT
CASSSTWGAGGTQYF
>TRBV7-9|NA|NA|TRBJ1-5
TGTGCCAGCAGCTTAGGGGGGCGGACTTGGAGTGCCCAGCATTTT
CASSLGGRTWSAQHF
>TRBV4-3|TRBD1|few|TRBJ2-1
TGCGCCAGCAGCCAAAGCTGGGGACCTGGGACAGTGGATGAGCAGTTCTTC
CASSQSWGPGTVDEQFF
>TRBV15|TRBD2|NA|TRBJ2-2
TGTGCCACCAGCAGAGCCCGACTAGCGGGGCGCCCGGGTACCGGGGAGCTGTTTTTT
CATSRARLAGRPGTGELFF
>TRBV9|NA|once|TRBJ2-3
TGTGCCAGCACGACCGGTACTAGTAGGACAGATACGCAGTATTTT
CASTTGTSRTDTQYF
>TRBV6-4|NA|NA|TRBJ2-7
TGTGCCAGCAGTGACTCCCCGGGGAGCTCCTACGAGCAGTACTTC
CASSDSPGSSYEQYF
>TRBV4-3|TRBD1|few|TRBJ2-4
TGCGCCAGCAGCACGGGACAGGGGAAAAACATTCAGTACTTC
CASSTGQGKNIQYF
>TRBV10-3|NA|NA|TRBJ2-3
TGTGCCATTTCTCTCACCTACTCTAGCACAGATACGCAGTATTTT
CAISLTYSSTDTQYF
>TRBV30|TRBD1|few|TRBJ1-5
TGTGCCTGGCGAAAGGGACAGGGACGGGATCAGCCCCAGCATTTT
CAWRKGQGRDQPQHF
>TRBV7-3|TRBD1|NA|TRBJ1-2
TGTGCCAGCAGCACCGGACAGGGAACTGGGGGCTACACCTTC
CASSTGQGTGGYTF
>TRBV5-1|NA|few|TRBJ2-6
TGCGCCAGCAGCTTCGGGGGGCCTTCGTCGGGGGCCAACGTCCTGACTTTC
CASSFGGPSSGANVLTF
>TRBV7-2|NA|many|TRBJ2-6
TGTGCCAGCAGCTCCACATCCGCTGGGGCCAACGTCCTGACTTTC
CASSSTSAGANVLTF
>TRBV30|NA|NA|TRBJ1-5
TGTGCCTGGAGTGTCAGGGTCAATCAGCCCCAGCATTTT
CAWSVRVNQPQHF
>TRBV28|NA|few|TRBJ1-2
TGTGCCAGCAGTTGGGAGACCTATGGCTACACCTTC
CASSWETYGYTF
>TRBV10-3|NA|few|TRBJ1-1
TGTGCCATCAGTGAGAACAGGGATAGTGTTGCTTTCTTT
CAISENRDSVAFF
>TRBV27|NA|few|TRBJ2-7
TGTGCCAGCAGTCTCCCTAGGGGCGAGCAGTACTTC
CASSLPRGEQYF
>TRBV9|NA|NA|TRBJ2-6
TGTGCCAGCAGCGTGGGGGGGGCGCGAGGGGCCAACGTCCTGACTTTC
CASSVGGARGANVLTF
>TRBV20-1|TRBD2|NA|TRBJ2-1
TGCGGACTAGCGAGCAATGAGCAGTTCTTC
CGLASNEQFF
>TRBV7-8|TRBD1|few|TRBJ1-2
TGTGCCAGCAGCCGACTAGGAACAGGGGGCAACTATGGCTACACCTTC
CASSRLGTGGNYGYTF
>TRBV13|NA|few|TRBJ1-2
TGTGCCAGCAGCGGAACAGGTCGATCATATGGCTACACCTTC
CASSGTGRSYGYTF
>TRBV28|NA|NA|TRBJ1-1
TGTGCCAGCAGTTTATCAGACAGGAACACTGAAGCTTTCTTT
CASSLSDRNTEAFF
>TRBV19|TRBD2|NA|TRBJ2-3
TGTGCCAGCCGCCCCGGGGGGTTCACAGATACGCAGTATTTT
CASRPGGFTDTQYF
>TRBV7-2|NA|few|TRBJ2-1
TGTGCCAGCAGCTTAGCTGGGCGGGGCTCCTACAATGAGCAGTTCTTC
CASSLAGRGSYNEQFF
>TRBV30|TRBD1|NA|TRBJ1-4
TGTGCCCGGACCGGGACAGGGGATGAAAAACTGTTTTTT
CARTGTGDEKLFF
>TRBV10-3|TRBD2|NA|TRBJ2-3
TGTGCCATCAGAATACTAGCGGACACAGATACGCAGTATTTT
CAIRILADTDTQYF
>TRBV7-8|TRBD2|NA|TRBJ2-1
TGTGCCAGCAGCTTGGGAGCGGGGGGAGGCTACAATGAGCAGTTCTTC
CASSLGAGGGYNEQFF
>TRBV28|NA|few|TRBJ1-2
TGTGCCAGCAGTTTATCAGGGAACTATGGCTACACCTTC
CASSLSGNYGYTF
>TRBV6-5|TRBD2|NA|TRBJ2-1
TGTGCCAGCAGTTACCCACTAGCGGGGGGATACAATGAGCAGTTCTTC
CASSYPLAGGYNEQFF
>TRBV15|NA|NA|TRBJ1-1
TGTGCCACCAGCAGAGATCGCGACAGAAACACTGAAGCTTTCTTT
CATSRDRDRNTEAFF
>TRBV5-1|NA|few|TRBJ1-6
TGCGCCAGCAGCTTGGGTGACACCAAATATAATTCACCCCTCCACTTT
CASSLGDTKYNSPLHF
>TRBV7-9|NA|NA|TRBJ1-1
TGTGCCAGCAGCTTCAGAAACACTGAAGCTTTCTTT
CASSFRNTEAFF
>TRBV9|TRBD1|NA|TRBJ1-1
TGTGCCAGCAGCGTAGGGGACAGCGGGGGGGAAGCTTTCTTT
CASSVGDSGGEAFF
>TRBV6-5|NA|NA|TRBJ1-2
TGTGCCAGCAGACGCCCCGGGGGTGGCTACACCTTC
CASRRPGGGYTF
>TRBV19|NA|few|TRBJ2-3
TGTGCCAGTAGTATAGTATCCACCGGGGGCACAGATACGCAGTATTTT
CASSIVSTGGTDTQYF
>TRBV28|NA|few|TRBJ2-7
TGTGCCAGCAGTTCCTCAGGGACTTACGAGCAGTACTTC
CASSSSGTYEQYF
>TRBV19|NA|few|TRBJ1-1
TGTGCCAGTAGTGGAGACAGAGAGACTGAAGCTTTCTTT
CASSGDRETEAFF
>TRBV5-4|TRBD2|few|TRBJ2-2
TGTGCCAGCAGCACTAGCGGGAGGGCCTCCACCGGGGAGCTGTTTTTT
CASSTSGRASTGELFF
>TRBV29-1|TRBD1|few|TRBJ2-1
TGCAGCGCCTACCGGGACAGAAACAATGAGCAGTTCTTC
CSAYRDRNNEQFF
>TRBV27|NA|NA|TRBJ2-2
TGTGCCAGCAGTTTTACTACTTACACCGGGGAGCTGTTTTTT
CASSFTTYTGELFF
>TRBV7-2|NA|NA|TRBJ2-3
TGTGCCAGCAGCCCCCGGCCAGGCTCGCTCACAGATACGCAGTATTTT
CASSPRPGSLTDTQYF
>TRBV6-1|TRBD2|few|TRBJ2-3
TGTGCCAGCAGAGAGGGACTAGCGGGCCGTACGCAGTATTTT
CASREGLAGRTQYF
>TRBV4-2|TRBD2|few|TRBJ2-1
TGTGCCAGCAGCCCTTCCGGGACTAGCGCTAACAATGAGCAGTTCTTC
CASSPSGTSANNEQFF
>TRBV28|NA|NA|TRBJ2-1
TGTGCCAGCAGTTCTCTTAGTCGGCGGGAGCAGTTCTTC
CASSSLSRREQFF
>TRBV5-1|NA|NA|TRBJ1-3
TGCGCCAGCAGCCGAGGACAGATCAACTCTGGAAACACCATATATTTT
CASSRGQINSGNTIYF
>TRBV9|TRBD2|NA|TRBJ2-1
TGTGCCAGCGCGGTGAGCGGGGCTAACAATGAGCAGTTCTTC
CASAVSGANNEQFF